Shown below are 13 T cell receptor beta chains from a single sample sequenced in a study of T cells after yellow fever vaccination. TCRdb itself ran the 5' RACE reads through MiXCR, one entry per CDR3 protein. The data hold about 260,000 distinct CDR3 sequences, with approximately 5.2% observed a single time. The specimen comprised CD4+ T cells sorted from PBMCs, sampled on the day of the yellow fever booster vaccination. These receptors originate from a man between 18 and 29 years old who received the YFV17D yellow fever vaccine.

The CDR3 sequence is CASSPRGQYQETQYF. The CDR3 DNA follows: TGTGCCAGCTCACCACGGGGCCAGTACCAAGAGACCCAGTACTTC. V gene TRBV18 combines with J gene TRBJ2-5; weak D call: TRBD1 (5 bases). Looked up from germline, CDR1 is KGHSH and CDR2 is LQKENI. Trimming left V 1 base short and J 0 bases short, with 9 bases between. CDR3 length: 15 amino acids. The whole variable domain, remainder taken from reference TRBV18 and TRBJ2-5, is NAGVMQNPRHLVRRRGQEARLRCSPMKGHSHVYWYRQLPEEGLKFMVYLQKENIIDESGMPKERFSAEFPKEGPSILRIQQVVRGDSAAYFCASSPRGQYQETQYFGPGTRLLVL.

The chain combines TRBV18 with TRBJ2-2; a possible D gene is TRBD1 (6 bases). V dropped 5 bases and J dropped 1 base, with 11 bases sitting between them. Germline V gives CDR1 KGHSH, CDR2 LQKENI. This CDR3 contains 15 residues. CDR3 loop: CASSEQGRNTGELFF. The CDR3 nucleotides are TGTGCCAGCTCAGAGCAGGGGAGGAACACCGGGGAGCTGTTTTTT.

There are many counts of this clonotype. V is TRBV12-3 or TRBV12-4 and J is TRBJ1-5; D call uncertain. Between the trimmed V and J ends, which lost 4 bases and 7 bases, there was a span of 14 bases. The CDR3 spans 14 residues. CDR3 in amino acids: CASSWSSLFQPQHF. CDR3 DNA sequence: TGTGCCAGCAGTTGGTCCTCTCTGTTCCAGCCCCAGCATTTT.

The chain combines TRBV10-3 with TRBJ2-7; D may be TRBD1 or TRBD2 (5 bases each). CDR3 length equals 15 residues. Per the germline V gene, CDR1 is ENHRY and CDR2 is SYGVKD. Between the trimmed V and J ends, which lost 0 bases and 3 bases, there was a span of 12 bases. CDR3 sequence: CAISESVEGLYEQYV. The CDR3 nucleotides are TGTGCCATCAGTGAGTCCGTCGAGGGGCTCTACGAGCAGTACGTC.

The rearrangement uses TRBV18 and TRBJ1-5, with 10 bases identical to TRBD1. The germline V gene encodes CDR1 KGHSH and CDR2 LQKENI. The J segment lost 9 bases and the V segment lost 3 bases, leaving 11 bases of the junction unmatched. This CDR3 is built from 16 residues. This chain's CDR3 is CASSPETGGGQGPQHF. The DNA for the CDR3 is TGTGCCAGCTCACCTGAGACAGGGGGCGGGCAGGGGCCCCAGCATTTT.

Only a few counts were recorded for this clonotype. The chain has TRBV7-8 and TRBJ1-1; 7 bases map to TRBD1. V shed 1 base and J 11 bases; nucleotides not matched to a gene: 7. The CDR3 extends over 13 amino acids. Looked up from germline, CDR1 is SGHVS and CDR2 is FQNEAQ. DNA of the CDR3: TGTGCCAGCAGCTTAGGGGGACAGAGCAGGGCTTTCTTT. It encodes CASSLGGQSRAFF.

The CDR3: CASSPSGGPPYNEQFF. The CDR3 DNA follows: TGTGCCAGCAGCCCCTCGGGGGGGCCCCCCTACAATGAGCAGTTCTTC. The chain joins TRBV7-3 to TRBJ2-1; 8 nucleotides line up with TRBD2. Trimming cost V 5 bases and J 2 bases; bases outside gene matches: 8. The CDR3 consists of 16 residues. Germline V gene data show CDR1 as SGHTA and CDR2 as FQGTGA.

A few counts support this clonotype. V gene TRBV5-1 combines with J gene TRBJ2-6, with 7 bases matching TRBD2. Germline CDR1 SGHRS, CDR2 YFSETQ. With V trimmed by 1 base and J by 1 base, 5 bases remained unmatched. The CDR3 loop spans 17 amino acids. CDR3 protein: CASSLRGGPSGANVLTF. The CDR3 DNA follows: TGCGCCAGCAGCTTGCGGGGAGGGCCTTCTGGGGCCAACGTCCTGACTTTC.

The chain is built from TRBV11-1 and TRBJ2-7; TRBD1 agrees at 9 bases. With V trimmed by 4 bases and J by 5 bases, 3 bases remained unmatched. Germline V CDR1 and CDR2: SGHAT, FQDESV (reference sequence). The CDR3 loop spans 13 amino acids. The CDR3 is CASSSRTGDEQYV. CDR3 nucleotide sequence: TGTGCCAGCAGCTCCCGGACAGGGGACGAGCAGTACGTC.

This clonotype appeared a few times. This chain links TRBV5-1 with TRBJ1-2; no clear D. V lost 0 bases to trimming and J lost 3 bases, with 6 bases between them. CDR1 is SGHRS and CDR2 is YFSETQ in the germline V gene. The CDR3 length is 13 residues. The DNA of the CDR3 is TGCGCCAGCAGCTTGGTGGGATACTATGGCTACACCTTC. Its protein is CASSLVGYYGYTF.

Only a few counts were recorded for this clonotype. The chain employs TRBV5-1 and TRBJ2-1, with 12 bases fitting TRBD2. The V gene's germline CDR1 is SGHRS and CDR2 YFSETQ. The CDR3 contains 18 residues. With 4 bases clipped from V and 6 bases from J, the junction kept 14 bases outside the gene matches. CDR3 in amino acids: CASSRGRAGLAGLNEQFF. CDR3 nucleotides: TGCGCCAGCAGCCGAGGCCGAGCTGGACTAGCGGGGCTCAATGAGCAGTTCTTC.

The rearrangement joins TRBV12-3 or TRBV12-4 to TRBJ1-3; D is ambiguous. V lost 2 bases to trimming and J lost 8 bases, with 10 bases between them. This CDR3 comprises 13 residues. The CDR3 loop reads CASSLFIPHTIYF. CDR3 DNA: TGTGCCAGCAGTTTATTCATACCGCACACCATATATTTT.

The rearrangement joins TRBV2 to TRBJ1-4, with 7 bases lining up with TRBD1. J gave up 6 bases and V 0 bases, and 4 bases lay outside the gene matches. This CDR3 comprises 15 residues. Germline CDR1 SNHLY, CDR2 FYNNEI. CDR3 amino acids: CASSEAGGGYEKLFF. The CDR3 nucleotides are TGTGCCAGCAGTGAAGCAGGAGGGGGCTATGAAAAACTGTTTTTT.